This entry is about one TCR beta chain. The V and J ends lost 4 bases and 0 bases respectively, with 9 bases between them. The CDR3 has 14 residues. Germline CDR1 is MNHNY and CDR2 is SVGAGI (reference sequence). This sample is drawn from a study of T cells in tuberculosis. Background on the study: Sequenced TCRs come from CD1B-GMM tetramer-binding T cells.

Method: immunoSEQ multiplex PCR; TCRdb's copy keeps in-frame clones and lacks some. In the table there are around 50,000 clones, roughly 87% of which are singletons. Cells were sorted from thawed PBMC rested overnight and stained with GMM-loaded CD1B tetramer, viability dye and anti-CD3. The CD1B tetramers carried C32 glucose monomycolate purified from Rhodococcus equi. The clonotype was recovered from an adult woman with latent tuberculosis. The material sequenced was CD1b-GMM tetramer-negative cells sorted from PBMCs. V and J are TRBV6-6 and TRBJ1-2; no firm D call. The CDR3 spells CASSSVAANYGYTF. CDR3 nucleotides: TGTGCCAGCAGTTCTGTCGCGGCTAACTATGGCTACACCTTC.